This T cell receptor beta chain was found in a study of identifying expanded T cells in peripheral blood. General study results and limits: Across healthy donors, higher total template counts meant significantly greater approximately 2-week count variance.

The V and J ends lost 4 bases and 3 bases respectively, with 9 bases between them. The CDR3 sequence is 13 residues long. In germline, CDR1 is MNHNY, CDR2 SVGAGI (reference sequence). No infections or other immune events were documented during collection. The method was immunoSEQ multiplex PCR; TCRdb's version includes in-frame clones alone and lacks a portion of them. Of more than 90,000 clones listed, roughly 87% are singletons. To note about this clone: What it binds is not known.

The TCR sequence derives from a person aged 18 to 69 in good health. The chain joins TRBV6-6 to TRBJ1-1; TRBD1 is a possible D gene (5 bases). Sequencing was performed on blood. This chain's CDR3 is CASSWGVDTEAFF. CDR3 DNA: TGTGCCAGCAGTTGGGGCGTAGACACTGAAGCTTTCTTT.